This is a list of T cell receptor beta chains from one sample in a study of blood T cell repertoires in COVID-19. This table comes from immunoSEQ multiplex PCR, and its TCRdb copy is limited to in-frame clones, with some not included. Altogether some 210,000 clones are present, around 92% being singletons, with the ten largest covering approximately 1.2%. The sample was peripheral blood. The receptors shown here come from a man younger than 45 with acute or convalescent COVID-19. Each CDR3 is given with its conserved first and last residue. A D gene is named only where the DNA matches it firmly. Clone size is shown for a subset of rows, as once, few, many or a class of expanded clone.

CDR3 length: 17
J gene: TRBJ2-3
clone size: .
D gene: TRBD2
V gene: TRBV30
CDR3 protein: CAWSPTSGRRNTDTQYF
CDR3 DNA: TGTGCCTGGAGTCCCACTAGCGGGCGACGAAACACAGATACGCAGTATTTT

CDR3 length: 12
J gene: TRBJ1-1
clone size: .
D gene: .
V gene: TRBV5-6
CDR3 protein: CASSLVGGEAFF
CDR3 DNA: TGTGCCAGCAGCTTGGTCGGGGGGGAAGCTTTCTTT

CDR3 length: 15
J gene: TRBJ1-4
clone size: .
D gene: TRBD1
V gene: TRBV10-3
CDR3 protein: CAISAPGTGNEKLFF
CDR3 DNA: TGTGCCATCAGTGCCCCCGGGACAGGGAATGAAAAACTGTTTTTT

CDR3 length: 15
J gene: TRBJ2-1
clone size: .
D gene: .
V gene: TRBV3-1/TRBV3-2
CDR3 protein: CASSQQGFNYNEQFF
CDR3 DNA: TGTGCCAGCAGCCAACAGGGATTTAACTACAATGAGCAGTTCTTC

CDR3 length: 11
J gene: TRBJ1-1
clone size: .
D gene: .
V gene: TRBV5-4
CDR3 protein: CASLGGGTAFF
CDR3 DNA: TGTGCCAGCCTCGGTGGAGGGACGGCTTTCTTT

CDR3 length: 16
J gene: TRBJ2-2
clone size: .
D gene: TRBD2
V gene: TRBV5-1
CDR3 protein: CASSLQVAGGSGELFF
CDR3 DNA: TGCGCCAGCAGCTTACAGGTAGCGGGAGGTTCCGGGGAGCTGTTTTTT

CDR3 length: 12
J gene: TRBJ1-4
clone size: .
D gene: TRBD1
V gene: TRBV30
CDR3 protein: CASDRGGEKLFF
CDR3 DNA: TGTGCCTCCGACAGGGGAGGGGAAAAACTGTTTTTT

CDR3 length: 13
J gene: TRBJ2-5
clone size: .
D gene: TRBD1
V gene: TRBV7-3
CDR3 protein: CASSREQGETQYF
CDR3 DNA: TGTGCCAGCAGCCGCGAACAGGGGGAGACCCAGTACTTC

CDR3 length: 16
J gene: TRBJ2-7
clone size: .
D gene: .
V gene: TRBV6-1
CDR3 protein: CASSEYGGRKGYEQYF
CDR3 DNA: TGTGCCAGCAGTGAATACGGGGGGCGTAAAGGCTACGAGCAGTACTTC

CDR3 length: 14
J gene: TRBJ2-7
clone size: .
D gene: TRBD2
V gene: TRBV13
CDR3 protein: CASRRAGGPYEQYF
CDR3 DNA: TGTGCCAGCAGGCGGGCGGGGGGGCCCTACGAGCAGTACTTC

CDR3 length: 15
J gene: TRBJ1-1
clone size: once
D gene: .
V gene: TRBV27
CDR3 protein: CASSQLFRQNTEAFF
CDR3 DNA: TGTGCCAGCAGCCAACTCTTCCGTCAGAACACTGAAGCTTTCTTT

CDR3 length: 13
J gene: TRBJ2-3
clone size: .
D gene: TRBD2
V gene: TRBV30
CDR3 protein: CAWRGLAGPTQYF
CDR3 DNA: TGTGCCTGGAGGGGACTAGCGGGCCCGACGCAGTATTTT

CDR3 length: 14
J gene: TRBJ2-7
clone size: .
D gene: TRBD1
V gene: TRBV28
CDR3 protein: CAAGGTGGNREQYF
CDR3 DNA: TGTGCCGCGGGTGGGACAGGCGGGAATCGCGAGCAGTACTTC

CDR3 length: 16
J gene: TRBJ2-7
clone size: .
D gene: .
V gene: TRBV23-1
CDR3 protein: CASSHWKTQSSYEQYF
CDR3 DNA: TGCGCCAGCAGTCATTGGAAGACACAAAGCTCCTACGAGCAGTACTTC

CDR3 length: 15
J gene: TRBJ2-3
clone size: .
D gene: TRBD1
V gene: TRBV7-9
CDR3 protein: CASSRDRGYTDTQYF
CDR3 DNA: TGTGCCAGCAGCCGGGACAGGGGATACACAGATACGCAGTATTTT

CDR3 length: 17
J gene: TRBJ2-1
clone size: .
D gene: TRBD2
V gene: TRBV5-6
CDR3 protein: CASSFETSGITYNEQFF
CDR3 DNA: TGTGCCAGCAGCTTCGAGACTAGCGGGATAACCTACAATGAGCAGTTCTTC

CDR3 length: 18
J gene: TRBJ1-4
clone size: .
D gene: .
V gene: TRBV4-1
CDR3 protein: CASSQVGPRGATNEKLFF
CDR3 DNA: TGCGCCAGCAGCCAAGTTGGCCCTCGGGGGGCAACTAATGAAAAACTGTTTTTT

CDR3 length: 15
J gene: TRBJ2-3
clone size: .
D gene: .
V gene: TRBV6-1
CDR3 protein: CASSEALLRSDTQYF
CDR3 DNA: TGTGCCAGCAGTGAAGCGCTATTGAGGTCAGATACGCAGTATTTT

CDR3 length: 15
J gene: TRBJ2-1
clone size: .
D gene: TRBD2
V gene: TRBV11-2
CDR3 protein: CASSLERGGPNEQFF
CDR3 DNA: TGTGCCAGCAGCTTGGAGCGGGGGGGCCCAAATGAGCAGTTCTTC

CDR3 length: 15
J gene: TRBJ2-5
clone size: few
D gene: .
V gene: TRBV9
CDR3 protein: CASSVGVGDVETQYF
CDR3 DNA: TGTGCCAGCAGCGTAGGCGTTGGAGATGTGGAGACCCAGTACTTC

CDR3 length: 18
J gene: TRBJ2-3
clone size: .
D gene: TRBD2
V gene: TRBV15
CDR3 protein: CATSIRTSGIASTDTQYF
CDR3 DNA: TGTGCCACCAGCATACGGACTAGCGGGATCGCTAGCACAGATACGCAGTATTTT

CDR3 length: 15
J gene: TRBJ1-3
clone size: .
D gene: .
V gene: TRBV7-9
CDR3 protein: CASSRTADSGNTIYF
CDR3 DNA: TGTGCCAGCAGCCGTACAGCCGATTCAGGAAACACCATATATTTT

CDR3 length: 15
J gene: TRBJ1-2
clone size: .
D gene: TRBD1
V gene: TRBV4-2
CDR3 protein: CASSPREAGGYGYTF
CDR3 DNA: TGTGCCAGCAGCCCCCGAGAGGCAGGGGGTTATGGCTACACCTTC

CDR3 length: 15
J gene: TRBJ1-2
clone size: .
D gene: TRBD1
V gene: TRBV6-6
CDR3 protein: CASSPWTGGDYGYTF
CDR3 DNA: TGTGCCAGCAGTCCGTGGACAGGGGGTGACTATGGCTACACCTTC

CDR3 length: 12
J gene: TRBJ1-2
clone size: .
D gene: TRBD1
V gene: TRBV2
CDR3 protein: CAGKGQAQGYTF
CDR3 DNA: TGTGCCGGAAAAGGACAGGCCCAAGGCTACACCTTC

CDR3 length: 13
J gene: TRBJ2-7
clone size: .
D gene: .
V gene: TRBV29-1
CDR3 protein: CSAQWGTGSEQYF
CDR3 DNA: TGCAGCGCCCAATGGGGGACTGGGAGTGAGCAGTACTTC

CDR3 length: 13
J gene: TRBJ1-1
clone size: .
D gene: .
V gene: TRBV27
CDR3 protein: CASQAGGRTEAFF
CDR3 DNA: TGTGCCAGCCAAGCGGGGGGGCGGACTGAAGCTTTCTTT

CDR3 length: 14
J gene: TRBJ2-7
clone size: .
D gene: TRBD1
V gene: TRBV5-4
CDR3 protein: CASSLGGSYYEQYF
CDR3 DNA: TGTGCCAGCAGCCTAGGGGGCTCGTACTACGAGCAGTACTTC

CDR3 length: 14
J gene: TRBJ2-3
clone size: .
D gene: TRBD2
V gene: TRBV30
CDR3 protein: CAWRPGLATDTQYF
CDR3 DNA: TGTGCCTGGCGGCCCGGACTAGCGACAGATACGCAGTATTTT

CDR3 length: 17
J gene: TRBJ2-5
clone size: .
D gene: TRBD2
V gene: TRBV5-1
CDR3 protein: CASSPGTSGGAGETQYF
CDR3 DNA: TGCGCCAGCAGCCCGGGGACTAGCGGGGGGGCCGGTGAGACCCAGTACTTC

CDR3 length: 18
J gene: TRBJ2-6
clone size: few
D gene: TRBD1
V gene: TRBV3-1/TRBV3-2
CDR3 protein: CASSHRKDRAPGANVLTF
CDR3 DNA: TGTGCCAGCAGCCATCGCAAGGACAGGGCCCCTGGGGCCAACGTCCTGACTTTC

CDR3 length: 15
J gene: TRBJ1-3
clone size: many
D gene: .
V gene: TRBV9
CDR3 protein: CASSPSALSGNTIYF
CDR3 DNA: TGTGCCAGCAGCCCCAGTGCCCTGTCTGGAAACACCATATATTTT

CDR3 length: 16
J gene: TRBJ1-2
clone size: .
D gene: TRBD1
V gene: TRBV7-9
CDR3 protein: CASSLGGDRVPNGYTF
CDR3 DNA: TGTGCCAGCAGCTTAGGTGGGGACAGGGTCCCAAATGGCTACACCTTC

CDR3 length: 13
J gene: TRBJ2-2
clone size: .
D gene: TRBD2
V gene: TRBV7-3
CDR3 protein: CASSRREAGELFF
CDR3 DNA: TGTGCCAGCAGCCGGCGGGAGGCCGGGGAGCTGTTTTTT

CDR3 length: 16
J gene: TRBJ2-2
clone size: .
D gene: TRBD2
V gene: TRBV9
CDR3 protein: CASSVAPLAGGGELFF
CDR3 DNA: TGTGCCAGCAGCGTCGCCCCCCTAGCGGGGGGCGGGGAGCTGTTTTTT

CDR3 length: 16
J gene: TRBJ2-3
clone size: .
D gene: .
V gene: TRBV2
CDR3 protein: CASSVGGPPSTDTQYF
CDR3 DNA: TGTGCCAGCAGTGTAGGCGGGCCGCCTAGCACAGATACGCAGTATTTT

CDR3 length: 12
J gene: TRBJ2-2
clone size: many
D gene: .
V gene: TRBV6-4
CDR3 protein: CASSTNTGELFF
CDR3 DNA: TGTGCCAGCAGTACTAACACCGGGGAGCTGTTTTTT